Described below is a single T cell receptor beta chain sequence and its context. Its antigen remains undetermined. Within one base of it there is no much larger clone, and no base qualities were kept. The donors were included in the validation cohort of some 120 subjects, a group kept apart from the approximately 700-subject first cohort. Library preparation was by the immunoSEQ multiplex PCR assay. In the paper's pipeline: A statistical classification framework was developed to diagnose cytomegalovirus status using the catalog of TCR beta chain sequences. This is the immuneACCESS table as TCRdb keeps it, with only in-frame sequences that have V and J called. A part of the clones is gone; compared with another copy, unresolved V genes explain less than half, and the rest is unexplained. V, J and clone size are taken as reported in that table, and D and trimming were inferred from the DNA itself. This sample comprises over 100,000 clones, less than 95% of them detected only once. In total, the top ten clones hold around 0.85% of the sample.

This entry comes from a study of cytomegalovirus exposure and HLA in healthy donors (TCRdb year 2017). About the investigation overall: According to a later analysis, the roughly 120 validation repertoires were produced on the same platform as the 666 repertoires of the first cohort. The study was designed to test whether signatures of past pathogen exposure could be identified by cataloging public T cell receptors. Besides the first cohort of about 730 subjects, a separate validation cohort made up of some 110 different subjects was used. The study combined high-throughput TCR immunosequencing, statistical association of individual TCRs with disease status, and machine learning to predict cytomegalovirus infection status.

What the authors observed across the whole study: A later analysis lacked HLA typing for the validation cohort, so it scored co-occurrence in that cohort across all 110 or so repertoires. Of the cluster scores, 90% to 95% were above 0 in a later analysis, which found that TCRs clustered in the first cohort also tended to co-occur in the 120 validation repertoires. While some public TCRs were present in many individuals, most TCR sequences turned up only very rarely across donors. Cytomegalovirus status was reported to be diagnosed by the classifier with high specificity and sensitivity in both the original and validation cohorts. In the study, roughly 160 TCR beta chains were listed as associated with cytomegalovirus. A few of the identified cytomegalovirus-associated TCR beta chains were confirmed in vitro to be specific for cytomegalovirus antigens. The authors suggested that the approach could potentially be generalized to other disease states and immunological phenotypes.

The germline V gene supplies CDR1 SNHLY and CDR2 FYNNEI. V ends up 3 bases short and J 2 bases short, with an unmatched junction base count of 4. The CDR3 numbers 15 residues from cysteine through phenylalanine. The CDR3 DNA has 45 bases and is translated from base 1. Sequencing used PBMCs. The sequence was collected from a woman between 18 and 29 years old in good health and CMV-seronegative. This chain is built from TRBV2 and TRBJ2-3; TRBD1 matches 8 bases in the middle. The CDR3 region has the sequence CASSERQGLTDTQYF. The DNA sequence follows: TGTGCCAGCAGTGAGCGACAGGGGCTCACAGATACGCAGTATTTT.